These 32 T cell receptor beta chains were sequenced from one sample in a study of blood T cell repertoires in COVID-19. Sequenced by immunoSEQ multiplex PCR; TCRdb stores in-frame clones only, minus some. Of a few hundred thousand clones in the sample, 89% were seen once. Material for sequencing was peripheral blood. Source of these receptors: a young woman with COVID-19, enrolled during active disease.

The J gene is TRBJ2-3, the V gene TRBV5-4; 7 nucleotides align to TRBD2. CDR3 size: 15 residues. Germline V gene data show CDR1 as SGHNT and CDR2 as YYREEE (reference sequence). After removal of 4 bases from V and 0 bases from J, the junction contained 5 bases not matched to a gene. The CDR3 DNA reads TGTGCCAGCAGCCCCCGGGGGGTAAGCACAGATACGCAGTATTTT. This sequence encodes CASSPRGVSTDTQYF.

The genes are TRBV6-5 and TRBJ1-5; 8 bases fit TRBD1. CDR3 length: 15 residues. Germline CDR1 reads MNHEY; CDR2 reads SVGAGI. The J segment lost 2 bases and the V segment lost 5 bases, leaving 5 bases of the junction unmatched. CDR3 coding DNA: TGTGCCAGCAGTAAAACAGGGGGTGGCAATCAGCCCCAGCATTTT. Translation: CASSKTGGGNQPQHF.

V gene TRBV30 combines with J gene TRBJ1-1, with 7 bases lining up with TRBD1. V shed 5 bases, J shed 4 bases, and the junction held 7 bases outside the gene matches. CDR1 is GTSNPN, CDR2 SVGIG, per germline (reference sequence). The CDR3 extends over 13 amino acids. In DNA, the CDR3 is TGTGCCTGGGACAGGGAACGGGCCACTGAAGCTTTCTTT. As protein: CAWDRERATEAFF.

This sequence joins TRBV15 and TRBJ2-2; TRBD2 might be the D (6 bases). Germline lookup yields CDR1 LNHNV and CDR2 YYDKDF (reference sequence). Trimming shortened V by 0 bases and J by 3 bases, and 11 bases separated the two germline ends. The length of the CDR3 is 16 residues. The CDR3 DNA reads TGTGCCACCAGCAGAGATCCCGGGAGAGACACCGGGGAGCTGTTTTTT. Its protein product is CATSRDPGRDTGELFF.

This rearrangement joins TRBV2 to TRBJ2-5, with 12 bases aligning to TRBD1. There are 14 residues in the CDR3. The germline CDR1 and CDR2 sequences are SNHLY and FYNNEI. The J segment lost 5 bases and the V segment lost 5 bases, leaving 3 bases of the junction unmatched. The CDR3 loop is CASSPGQGAETQYF. In DNA, the CDR3 is TGTGCCAGCAGTCCGGGACAGGGGGCCGAGACCCAGTACTTC. The full variable domain, rest sourced from reference TRBV2 and TRBJ2-5, is EPEVTQTPSHQVTQMGQEVILRCVPISNHLYFYWYRQILGQKVEFLVSFYNNEISEKSEIFDDQFSVERPDGSNFTLKIRSTKLEDSAMYFCASSPGQGAETQYFGPGTRLLVL.

The chain recombines TRBV4-1 with TRBJ1-5, with D hard to call. The length of the CDR3 is 16 residues. Between the trimmed V and J ends, which lost 0 bases and 3 bases, there was a span of 12 bases. Germline V lookup: CDR1 MGHRA, CDR2 YSYEKL. This chain's CDR3 is CASSQEGPGNNQPQHF. The CDR3 DNA is TGCGCCAGCAGCCAAGAAGGCCCAGGTAACAATCAGCCCCAGCATTTT.

The chain is built from TRBV5-4 and TRBJ1-2, with D unresolved. Germline V gene sequence: CDR1 SGHNT, CDR2 YYREEE (reference sequence). The V gene lost 6 bases and the J gene lost 0 bases, with 15 bases spanning the gap. The CDR3 has 15 residues. The DNA of the CDR3 is TGTGCCAGCACCGCACCAGGAACGACTAACTATGGCTACACCTTC. Translation gives CASTAPGTTNYGYTF.

The chain is built from TRBV7-9 and TRBJ2-1; a possible D gene is TRBD2 (6 bases). The CDR3 is made up of 14 amino acids. V was cut by 0 bases and J by 8 bases, with 11 bases left in between. Germline CDR1 reads SEHNR; CDR2 reads FQNEAQ (reference sequence). This CDR3 is CASSLAGGWDEQFF. In DNA form, the CDR3 reads TGTGCCAGCAGCTTAGCAGGAGGGTGGGATGAGCAGTTCTTC.

This clone was counted once. The CDR3 DNA follows: TGTGCCAGCAGTTTTTCCGGGACAGATAATACGCAGTATTTT. This gives the protein CASSFSGTDNTQYF. The V gene is TRBV6-1, the J gene TRBJ2-3, with 7 bases identical to TRBD1. Germline loops: CDR1 MNHNS, CDR2 SASEGT. This CDR3 is built from 14 residues. The junction had 9 bases not matched to a gene; V was cut back by 5 bases and J by 7 bases.

This chain joins TRBV19 and TRBJ2-1; 7 positions match TRBD2. The CDR3 has 14 residues. V lost 10 bases, J lost 5 bases, and 11 bases stayed unmatched. Germline V gene lookup returns CDR1 LNHDA and CDR2 SQIVND (reference sequence). CDR3 protein: CATRLGGSNNEQFF. As DNA, the CDR3 is TGTGCCACACGGTTGGGCGGGAGCAACAATGAGCAGTTCTTC.

This clone turned up a few times. The gene calls are TRBV6-5 and TRBJ1-4, with D uncertain. Germline loops: CDR1 MNHEY, CDR2 SVGAGI. V was clipped by 4 bases and J by 6 bases, with 12 bases between them. The CDR3 has 14 residues. Here the CDR3 DNA reads TGTGCCAGCAGTTTATTCGCGAGGGATGAAAAACTGTTTTTT. Translating it yields CASSLFARDEKLFF.

The rearrangement joins TRBV10-3 to TRBJ2-3; TRBD1 matches 8 bases. V lost 6 bases, J lost 0 bases, and 2 bases stayed unmatched. The CDR3 runs 14 residues. Germline loops: CDR1 ENHRY, CDR2 SYGVKD. This chain's CDR3 is CAIRDRVSTDTQYF. The CDR3 DNA is TGTGCCATCAGGGACAGGGTGAGCACAGATACGCAGTATTTT.

This sequence joins TRBV27 and TRBJ2-1; weak D call: TRBD2 (5 bases). The germline V gene has CDR1 MNHEY and CDR2 SMNVEV (reference sequence). The CDR3 extends over 12 amino acids. V lost 6 bases and J lost 8, with 11 bases in between. DNA for the CDR3: TGTGCCAGCAGGAGCGGCGGCGATGAGCAGTTCTTC. It is translated as CASRSGGDEQFF.

The V and J genes are TRBV13 and TRBJ2-3; TRBD1 aligns across 12 bases. This CDR3 is 18 amino acids long. The junction had 11 bases not matched to a gene; V was cut back by 4 bases and J by 3 bases. Germline V gives CDR1 PRHDT, CDR2 FYEKMQ (reference sequence). CDR3 protein: CASSSEPGTGGGTDTQYF. The CDR3 bases are TGTGCCAGCAGCTCAGAACCCGGGACAGGGGGCGGGACAGATACGCAGTATTTT.

This chain links TRBV10-1 with TRBJ2-2; TRBD2 might be the D (5 bases). The ends were cut back, 0 bases at V and 13 bases at J, with 15 bases in the middle. The CDR3 is 14 amino acids. Germline assignment: CDR1 WNHNN and CDR2 SYGVQD (reference sequence). CDR3 residues: CASSESRGPGRLFF. CDR3 DNA: TGCGCCAGCAGTGAGTCTAGAGGGCCGGGGAGGCTGTTTTTT.

The chain uses TRBV6-5 and TRBJ1-3, with unresolved D. Germline loops: CDR1 MNHEY, CDR2 SVGAGI. The CDR3 loop spans 15 amino acids. The V end lost 6 bases, the J end lost 0 bases, and 12 bases lay between the germline ends. The CDR3 is CASSLSGFSGNTIYF. DNA of the CDR3: TGTGCCAGCAGCCTTTCAGGTTTCTCTGGAAACACCATATATTTT.

This rearrangement joins TRBV6-5 to TRBJ1-1; possible D gene TRBD1, 6 bases. V was trimmed by 10 bases and J by 2 bases, leaving 17 bases between them. CDR1 is MNHEY, CDR2 SVGAGI, per germline. The CDR3 loop spans 14 amino acids. CDR3 residues: CAITTGPVNTEAFF. Written as DNA, the CDR3 is TGTGCCATTACGACAGGACCGGTTAACACTGAAGCTTTCTTT.

The chain links TRBV5-1 to TRBJ2-1; D is possibly TRBD2 (6 bases). From germline, CDR1 is SGHRS and CDR2 YFSETQ. V was clipped by 3 bases and J by 1 base, with 14 bases between them. The CDR3 extends over 16 amino acids. The CDR3 spells CASSSPSRESYNEQFF. The CDR3 DNA is TGCGCCAGCAGCTCCCCGAGTCGGGAGTCCTACAATGAGCAGTTCTTC.

This chain connects TRBV10-3 to TRBJ2-3; 8 nucleotides align to TRBD2. V lost 10 bases and J lost 5; bases outside the gene matches: 14. The CDR3 loop spans 15 amino acids. The germline CDR1 and CDR2 sequences are ENHRY and SYGVKD. The CDR3 sequence: CASQTGPGLVDTQYF. DNA of the CDR3: TGTGCCAGCCAAACGGGTCCGGGACTAGTAGATACGCAGTATTTT.

This clone was detected a few times. V usage is TRBV28 and J usage is TRBJ1-2; D remains unclear. The CDR3 length is 14 residues. Germline V gene sequence: CDR1 MDHEN, CDR2 SYDVKM. Trimming removed 1 base at V and 2 bases at J, with 8 bases between. This CDR3 is CASSLLTTNYGYTF. CDR3 sequence (DNA): TGTGCCAGCAGTTTATTGACAACGAACTATGGCTACACCTTC.

The chain uses TRBV6-1 and TRBJ1-5; 7 bases align to TRBD1. CDR1 is MNHNS and CDR2 is SASEGT in the germline V gene. The CDR3 contains 17 residues. Losses at the gene ends were 4 bases for V and 0 bases for J; bases not matched to a gene: 9. DNA of the CDR3: TGTGCCAGCAGTGCACAAACAGGGGCGCATAGCAATCAGCCCCAGCATTTT. This codes for CASSAQTGAHSNQPQHF.

The V and J genes are TRBV5-1 and TRBJ2-1; no firm D call. The CDR3 sequence is 12 residues long. Germline CDR1 and CDR2: SGHRS and YFSETQ. V was cut by 4 bases and J by 9 bases, with 11 bases left in between. The CDR3 DNA follows: TGCGCCAGCAGCCAACTCCACAGTGAGCAGTTCTTC. Translation: CASSQLHSEQFF.

The V gene is TRBV7-2, the J gene TRBJ2-5, with a tentative D call TRBD2 (7 bases). In germline, CDR1 is SGHTA, CDR2 FQGNSA. This CDR3 region has 17 residues. Trimming shortened V by 3 bases and J by 2 bases, and 19 bases separated the two germline ends. CDR3 bases: TGTGCCAGCAGCTTGTTTTGGGGGGGGGACACGCAAGAGACCCAGTACTTC. Its translation is CASSLFWGGDTQETQYF.

The J gene is TRBJ1-5, the V gene TRBV2; TRBD1 might be the D (5 bases). This CDR3 region has 13 residues. Germline assignment: CDR1 SNHLY and CDR2 FYNNEI. The V end lost 4 bases, the J end lost 5 bases, and 9 bases lay between the germline ends. CDR3 sequence (DNA): TGTGCCAGCAGTGGGGGGGAAGATCAGCCCCAGCATTTT. Translation: CASSGGEDQPQHF.

V gene TRBV9 combines with J gene TRBJ2-1, with a possible D match to TRBD1 (6 bases). CDR3 length: 14 residues. V shed 0 bases and J shed 10 bases, with 14 bases lying between them. Per the germline V gene, CDR1 is SGDLS and CDR2 is YYNGEE. CDR3 sequence: CASSVDPQGREQFF. For the CDR3, the DNA is TGTGCCAGCAGCGTAGACCCACAGGGTAGAGAGCAGTTCTTC.

The chain has TRBV9 and TRBJ2-7, with unresolved D. CDR1 is SGDLS and CDR2 is YYNGEE in the germline V gene. V was cut by 3 bases and J by 7 bases, with 20 bases left in between. CDR3 length equals 15 residues. CDR3: CASSDGLGSAREQYF. DNA for the CDR3: TGTGCCAGCAGCGACGGTCTCGGGTCCGCGAGAGAGCAGTACTTC.

The chain employs TRBV5-1 and TRBJ2-7; a weak D match, TRBD2 (5 bases). Germline V gene data show CDR1 as SGHRS and CDR2 as YFSETQ. The CDR3 length is 14 residues. The V end was cut by 8 bases, the J end by 9 bases, with 24 bases between. The CDR3 region is CASGSRYLDVGQYV. The CDR3 DNA reads as TGCGCCAGTGGGAGTAGGTATCTCGACGTAGGGCAGTACGTC.

CDR3: CASSLAAGDGEQYV. In DNA form, the CDR3 reads TGTGCCAGCAGCTTGGCCGCGGGCGACGGCGAGCAGTACGTC. The V and J genes are TRBV5-8 and TRBJ2-7; D may be TRBD2 (5 bases). Trimming removed 0 bases from V and 6 bases from J, with 13 bases in between. From germline, CDR1 is SGHTS and CDR2 YDEGEE. This CDR3 comprises 14 residues.

The chain has TRBV6-2 or TRBV6-3 and TRBJ1-6; D perhaps matches TRBD1 (5 bases). V lost 6 bases to trimming and J lost 2 bases, with 23 bases between them. The length of the CDR3 is 19 residues. Germline lookup yields CDR1 MNHEY and CDR2 SVGEGT. The CDR3, as DNA: TGTGCCAGCAGACCTGGGGCGAGTGCGGGGCCGGCCTATAATTCACCCCTCCACTTT. Amino acids: CASRPGASAGPAYNSPLHF.

The gene calls are TRBV27 and TRBJ2-1; perhaps TRBD2 as D (7 bases). Germline loops: CDR1 MNHEY, CDR2 SMNVEV (reference sequence). V was trimmed by 5 bases and J by 0 bases, leaving 14 bases between them. The CDR3 totals 16 residues. The CDR3 sequence: CASSPHGGASYNEQFF. The CDR3 nucleotides are TGTGCCAGCAGTCCCCATGGGGGGGCCTCCTACAATGAGCAGTTCTTC.

The chain carries TRBV12-5 and TRBJ1-5; tentative D call: TRBD1 (6 bases). This CDR3 is built from 15 residues. Germline CDR1 reads LGHNT; CDR2 reads FRNRAP. The V gene lost 0 bases and the J gene lost 7 bases, with 13 bases spanning the gap. CDR3 coding DNA: TGTGCTAGTGGTTTGGTATCAGGGGAGGGCCAGCCCCAGCATTTT. It yields the protein CASGLVSGEGQPQHF.

The gene calls are TRBV27 and TRBJ1-1; no firm D call. The CDR3 contains 14 residues. V dropped 3 bases and J dropped 2 bases, with 10 bases sitting between them. Germline V gene data show CDR1 as MNHEY and CDR2 as SMNVEV (reference sequence). The CDR3 DNA sequence: TGTGCCAGCAGTTTGTCTTACAAAAACACTGAAGCTTTCTTT. Its translation: CASSLSYKNTEAFF.